This entry features one TCR beta chain sequence. Its cognate antigen has yet to be identified. Within one base of it there is no much larger clone, and no base qualities were kept. Including cysteine and phenylalanine, the CDR3 has 15 amino acids. Only the CDR3 region is kept as DNA, spanning 45 bases read in frame from base 1. CDR1 and CDR2 were assigned from the germline V gene (reference sequence) as LNHDA and SQIVND. The junction shows trimming of 8 bases on V and 6 bases on J, plus 19 bases between the germline ends. The cohort was made up of about 670 healthy bone marrow donors. At the time of sampling, every cohort member was nominally healthy, though immune exposures that went unrecorded were likely present. The donor tested CMV seropositive, placing the donor among the 250 to 350 seropositive members of the cohort. Each donor provided a peripheral blood sample, and peripheral blood mononuclear cells were used for TCR beta sequencing. Genomic DNA extraction from the blood cell samples was performed with the Qiagen DNeasy Blood Extraction Kit.

Library preparation used the immunoSEQ multiplex PCR assay. For the multiplex PCR, a mixture combining 60 forward primers for TCR Vbeta segments and 13 reverse primers for TCR Jbeta segments was used. The CDR3 region of rearranged TCR beta genes was amplified from genomic DNA with a multiplex PCR assay. The Illumina HiSeq System was used to sequence the amplified TCR beta libraries as 87-base-pair reads. The paper's data handling went like this. Across the roughly 670 repertoires, a later analysis counted tens of millions of unique TCR beta chains, around 11 million of which were shared by at least two donors. Raw reads were error-corrected and collapsed into unique sequences with a nearest-neighbor algorithm that merged closely related sequences to remove PCR and sequencing errors. Alignment of CDR3 sequences to IMGT reference sequences was used to assign V, D and J gene segments. For a sequence to be retained, at least a six-nucleotide match to both a V gene segment and a J gene segment was required. A rearrangement counted as productive if the CDR3 had no stop codons and remained in frame with V and J, and every other rearrangement counted as non-productive. Following IMGT convention, CDR3 was defined as the stretch from the second conserved V-encoded cysteine up to the conserved J-encoded phenylalanine. The earlier analysis of a few hundred of the donors excluded sequences that lacked an unambiguous match to a single V gene segment. In an earlier analysis of a few hundred of the donors, V segments were called functional above 56.7% productive rearrangements and were called segregating when the between-donor standard deviation exceeded 5%. A statistical classification framework was built for diagnosing cytomegalovirus status from the catalog of TCR beta chain sequences. In a later analysis, TCR nucleotide sequences were compared against IMGT/GENE-DB human TR gene sequences so that V and J genes could be assigned. In a later analysis, CDR3 sequences and most-parsimonious VDJ recombination scenarios were assigned using the TCRdist pipeline. In a later analysis, each TCR beta chain was defined by its CDR3 amino acid sequence together with its V-gene family, and reads lacking a unique V-gene family were excluded. A later analysis removed 592 highly shared, low-generation-probability nucleotide sequences to deal with suspected cross-contamination and a sequencing artifact. In a later analysis, a clonal expansion index was calculated for each public chain from normalized within-repertoire ranks of inferred template counts. A later analysis computed generation probabilities with a VDJ recombination model fitted to out-of-frame rearrangements, and checked the results against IGoR. In a later analysis, TCR-TCR, TCR-HLA and TCR-CMV co-occurrence was scored with hypergeometric tests, and a repertoire-size bias correction was applied to TCR pairs. A later analysis estimated false discovery rates by permuting HLA or CMV assignments 20 times. In a later analysis, co-occurring TCRs were grouped with DBSCAN, and TCRdist sequence similarity was added when clustering was performed within HLA-allele-positive subsets. For co-occurrence clustering, repertoires with fewer than 30,000 or more than 120,000 public chains were excluded, along with four to six repertoires with anomalous nucleotide sharing. In TCRdb, the immuneACCESS table is reduced to in-frame sequences with V and J assigned. These tables do not hold every clone; where another copy was compared, an unresolved V gene accounts for under half, and the others remain unexplained. The D gene and trimming were derived from the DNA, and the V and J assignments and clone size from that table. This sample holds about 170,000 clones; about 85% were observed only once. Clones ranked in the top ten supply about 2% of the sample.

These data belong to a study of cytomegalovirus exposure and HLA in healthy donors (dated by TCRdb to about 2017). Describing the broader study: According to an earlier analysis of 450 to 650 of the donors, about 180 million T cells yielded some 120 million unique TCR beta sequences and about 300 Gb of sequence data. About 320 gigabases of sequencing data and 80 million or so unique TCR sequences were included in an early release covering over 600 HLA-typed donors. The genetic ancestry cluster associated with self-reported Caucasian donors included around four fifths of the approximately 430 genotyped donors. The aim of the study was to test whether cataloging public T cell receptors could identify signatures of past pathogen exposure. The study profiled the T cell repertoires of approximately 700 subjects by immunosequencing and related them to cytomegalovirus serostatus. In addition to the first cohort of several hundred subjects, a separate validation cohort of over 90 different subjects was used. To predict cytomegalovirus infection status, the study combined high-throughput TCR immunosequencing, statistical association of individual TCRs with disease status, and machine learning. A later analysis re-analyzed previously published TCR beta repertoires from 666 donors and added high-resolution HLA genotyping to study TCR occurrence patterns. In the later analysis, no new phenotypic data were used to find candidate immune exposures; instead, reliance was placed on TCR beta sequences and their occurrence across donors. In an earlier analysis of 587 of the donors, high-throughput TCR beta sequencing was used to judge whether each TCR beta V gene segment behaved as functional or pseudogenic. Donor age, sex, ethnicity and CMV serostatus were compiled together with the repertoire data. Genome-wide SNP genotypes for about 55% of the roughly 670 donors were used in a later genetic analysis, which treated that subset as a discovery cohort. Every repertoire in the discovery cohort had been generated on one and the same sequencing platform. Class I and class II HLA loci were covered by the typing at four-digit resolution. The number of donors typed differed by locus, with roughly 620-640 for A, B, C, DRB1 and DQB1, 522 for DQA1, about 610 for DPA1, and over 400 for DPB1. Roughly 5 DR-DQ haplotypes were handled as single units for association and clustering because linkage in the cohort was strong. Across some 400 genotyped donors of the cohort, an average of 235,054 unique TCR beta nucleotide sequences per donor were sequenced, and 15% to 20% of those sequences were non-productive. What the research found in general, with its limitations: V-gene and J-gene trimming of TCR beta chains was associated with a missense DCLRE1C variant in a later genetic analysis, and the association was replicated in an independent cohort. A later analysis found that HLA-associated TCR beta chains were more clonally expanded and had lower generation probabilities than equally common non-associated chains. Compared with the roughly 700-donor mean, donors in an Asian-associated ancestry cluster had fewer N-insertions in productive TCRs, according to a later genetic analysis. A cluster of highly shared sequence variants was judged likely to be a technical artifact of the sequencing pipeline. Correlated functional status among segregating V segments might be attributable to linkage disequilibrium, but an unknown experimental factor could not be ruled out. A later analysis reported that several top co-occurrence clusters appeared linked to parvovirus B19, influenza, CMV and Epstein-Barr virus. The study listed 164 TCR beta chains as associated with cytomegalovirus. It was suggested by the authors that the approach could potentially be generalized to other disease states and immunological phenotypes. For the cohort, immune exposure information was limited to CMV serostatus. Some IMGT-functional V segments, including TRBV6-2 and TRBV6-3, could not be distinguished by the 87-base-pair reads and were therefore excluded. Most TCR sequences were seen in very few donors, while some public TCRs were found in many individuals. According to a later analysis, TCR association rates differed among HLA loci, with DRB1 alleles showing the most associated TCRs and HLA-C alleles showing the fewest. A further reported finding was that TCR beta sequences accurately predicted the HLA-A and HLA-B alleles for most subjects in the first cohort. At a false discovery rate of 0.05, a later analysis linked around 17,000 TCR beta sequences to specific HLA alleles. The classifier was reported to diagnose cytomegalovirus status with high specificity and sensitivity in both the original cohort and the validation cohort. Presence/absence analyses assumed roughly uniform sequencing depth across donors, an assumption that may not hold. In an earlier analysis of over 550 of the donors, most TCR beta V segments were observed in productive rearrangements about 90% or about 30% of the time, broadly matching IMGT annotations. When HLA alleles, especially DR and DQ, strongly co-occurred, attributing TCR associations to individual alleles was difficult. Because counts were too low, 15 to 20 rarely observed V segments, including chromosome 9 orphons, were excluded from the earlier analysis of 587 of the donors. This cohort had only TCR beta chains sequenced, and the lack of alpha or paired-chain data limited which features could be detected. In vitro tests confirmed that a few of the cytomegalovirus-associated TCR beta chains recognize cytomegalovirus antigens. Because HLA typing was unavailable for some donors at each locus, only the typed subset was used in association tests. In a later analysis, most CMV-associated TCR beta chains were found to appear HLA-restricted, with HLA associations seemingly driven largely by CMV exposure.

Sequenced: PBMCs. The chain employs TRBV19 and TRBJ2-2; a tentative D match to TRBD2 spans 6 bases. This sequence originates from a man in his late teens or twenties in good health and CMV-seropositive. The CDR3 region reads CASSVVAGSAGELFF. The sequenced DNA is TGTGCCAGTTCTGTTGTCGCGGGGTCGGCCGGGGAGCTGTTTTTT.